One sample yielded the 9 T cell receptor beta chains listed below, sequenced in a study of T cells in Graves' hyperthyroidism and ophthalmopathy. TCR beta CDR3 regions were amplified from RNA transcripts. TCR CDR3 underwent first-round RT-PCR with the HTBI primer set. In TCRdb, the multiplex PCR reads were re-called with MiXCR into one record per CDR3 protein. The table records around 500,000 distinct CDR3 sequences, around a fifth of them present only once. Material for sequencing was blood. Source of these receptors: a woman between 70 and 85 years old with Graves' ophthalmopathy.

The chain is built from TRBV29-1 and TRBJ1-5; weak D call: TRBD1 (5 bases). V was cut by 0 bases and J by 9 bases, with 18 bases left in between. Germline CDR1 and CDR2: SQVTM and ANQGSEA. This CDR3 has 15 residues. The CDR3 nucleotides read TGCAGCGTTGAAGAGGGGACCATGGGGGGAGGGCCCCAGCATTTT. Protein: CSVEEGTMGGGPQHF.

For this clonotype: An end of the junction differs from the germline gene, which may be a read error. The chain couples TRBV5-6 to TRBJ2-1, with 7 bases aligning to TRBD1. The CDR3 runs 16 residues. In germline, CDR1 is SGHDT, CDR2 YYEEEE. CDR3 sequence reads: CASSLGRDSPYVEQFF. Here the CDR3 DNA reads TGTGCCAGCAGTTTGGGCCGGGACAGTCCATACGTGGAGCAGTTCTTC.

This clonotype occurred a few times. The CDR3 region has the DNA TGTGCCAGCAGTTTATTCCGGACAGCGAACACTGAAGCTTTCTTT. The encoded protein is CASSLFRTANTEAFF. This rearrangement joins TRBV28 to TRBJ1-1; perhaps TRBD1 as D (6 bases). The CDR3 runs 15 residues. Looked up from germline, CDR1 is MDHEN and CDR2 is SYDVKM. V was pared by 1 base and J by 1 base, with 10 bases between.

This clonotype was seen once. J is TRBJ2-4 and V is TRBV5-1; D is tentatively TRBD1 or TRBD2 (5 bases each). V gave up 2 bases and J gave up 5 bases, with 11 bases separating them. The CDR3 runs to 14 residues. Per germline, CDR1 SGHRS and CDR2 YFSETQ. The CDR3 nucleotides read TGCGCCAGCAGCTTTGGGACGACCCAAAACATTCAGTACTTC. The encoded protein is CASSFGTTQNIQYF.

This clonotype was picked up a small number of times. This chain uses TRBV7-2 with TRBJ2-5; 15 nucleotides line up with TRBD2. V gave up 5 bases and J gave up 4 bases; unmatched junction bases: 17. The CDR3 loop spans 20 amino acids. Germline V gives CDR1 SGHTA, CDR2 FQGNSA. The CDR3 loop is CASSVLGRTSGRARGETQYF. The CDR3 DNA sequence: TGTGCCAGCAGCGTACTAGGACGGACTAGCGGGAGGGCTCGGGGAGAGACCCAGTACTTC. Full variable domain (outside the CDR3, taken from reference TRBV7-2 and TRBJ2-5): GAGVSQSPSNKVTEKGKDVELRCDPISGHTALYWYRQSLGQGLEFLIYFQGNSAPDKSGLPSDRFSAERTGGSVSTLTIQRTQQEDSAVYLCASSVLGRTSGRARGETQYFGPGTRLLVL.

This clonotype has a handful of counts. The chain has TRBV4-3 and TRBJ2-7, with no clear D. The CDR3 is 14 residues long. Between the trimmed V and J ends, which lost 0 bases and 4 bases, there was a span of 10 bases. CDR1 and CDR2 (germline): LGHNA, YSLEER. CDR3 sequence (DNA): TGCGCCAGCAGCCAAGATTTTGGCCTTTACGAGCAGTACTTC. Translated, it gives CASSQDFGLYEQYF.

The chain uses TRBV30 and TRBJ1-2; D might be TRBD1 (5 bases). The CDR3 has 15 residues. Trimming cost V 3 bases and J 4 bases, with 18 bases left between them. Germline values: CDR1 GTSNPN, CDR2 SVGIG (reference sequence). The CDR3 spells CAWRGTGDTTYGYTF. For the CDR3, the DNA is TGTGCCTGGAGGGGAACAGGAGATACAACCTATGGCTACACCTTC.

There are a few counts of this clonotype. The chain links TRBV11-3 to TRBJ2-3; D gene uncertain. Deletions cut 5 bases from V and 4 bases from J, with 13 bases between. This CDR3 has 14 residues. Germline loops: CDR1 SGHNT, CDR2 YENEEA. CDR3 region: CASSHPEDPDTQYF. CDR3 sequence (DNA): TGTGCCAGCAGCCACCCTGAGGACCCAGATACGCAGTATTTT.

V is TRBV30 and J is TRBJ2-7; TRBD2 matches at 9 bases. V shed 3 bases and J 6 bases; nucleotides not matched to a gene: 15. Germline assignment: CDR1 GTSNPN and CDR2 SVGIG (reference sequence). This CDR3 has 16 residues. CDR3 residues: CAWSPLTSGLPGEQYF. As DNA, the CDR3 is TGTGCCTGGAGCCCCCTGACTAGCGGCCTTCCGGGCGAGCAGTACTTC.